This record looks at one T cell receptor beta chain sequence and its context. Produced via immunoSEQ multiplex PCR; TCRdb's table is partial and in-frame only. The sample lists approximately 300,000 clones, 90% seen once, with roughly 2.5% in the top ten. The entry originates in a study of blood T cell repertoires in COVID-19. In germline, CDR1 is KGHSH, CDR2 LQKENI. Trimming removed 3 bases from V and 7 bases from J; junction bases left unmatched: 8. This CDR3 region has 15 residues. The source is a man aged 60 to 75 who had recovered from COVID-19. Input material: PBMCs or T cells enriched from blood (not recorded which). The chain carries TRBV18 and TRBJ1-2; TRBD1 agrees at 10 bases. CDR3 protein: CASSPGTGVTGGYTF. The CDR3 nucleotides are TGTGCCAGCTCACCCGGGACAGGGGTGACGGGTGGCTACACCTTC.